This T cell receptor beta chain was identified in a study of OX40 agonist ivuxolimab in advanced cancers. Germline trimming cut 1 base from V and 2 bases from J; bases unmatched to any gene: 5. CDR1 and CDR2 (germline): SGHDT, YYEEEE. The CDR3 covers 16 residues. TCRdb's copy holds only in-frame clones and misses some; the assay was immunoSEQ multiplex PCR. The table records 65,000 to 95,000 clones, 84% of them present only once. The sequencing here drew on CD4+ or CD8+ T cells sorted from blood, taken in a trial of the OX40 agonist ivuxolimab. V usage is TRBV5-6 and J usage is TRBJ2-1; 8 nucleotides line up with TRBD2. The source of this sequence is an adult with an advanced solid tumor such as melanoma, head and neck, liver or kidney cancer. CDR3: CASSLTGGPAYNEQFF. CDR3 coding DNA: TGTGCCAGCAGCTTGACGGGAGGGCCCGCCTACAATGAGCAGTTCTTC.